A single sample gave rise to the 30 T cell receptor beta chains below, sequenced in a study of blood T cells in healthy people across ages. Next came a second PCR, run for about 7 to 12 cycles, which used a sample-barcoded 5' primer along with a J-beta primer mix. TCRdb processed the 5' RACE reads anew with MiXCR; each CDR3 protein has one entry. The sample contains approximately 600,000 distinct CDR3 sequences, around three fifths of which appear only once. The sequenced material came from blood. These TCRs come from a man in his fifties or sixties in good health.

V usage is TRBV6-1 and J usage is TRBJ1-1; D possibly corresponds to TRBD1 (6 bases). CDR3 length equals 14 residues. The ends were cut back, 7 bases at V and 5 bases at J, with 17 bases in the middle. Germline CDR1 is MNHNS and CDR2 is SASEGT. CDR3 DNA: TGTGCCAGCAATGAGAGGGGGGGAGTAACTGAAGCTTTCTTT. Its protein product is CASNERGGVTEAFF.

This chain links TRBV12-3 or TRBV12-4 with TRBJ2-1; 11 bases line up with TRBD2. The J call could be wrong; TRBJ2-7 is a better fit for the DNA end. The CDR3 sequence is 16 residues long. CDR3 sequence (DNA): TGTGCCAGCAGCCGACTAGCGGGGCGTTCCTACAATGAGCAGTACTTC. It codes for CASSRLAGRSYNEQYF.

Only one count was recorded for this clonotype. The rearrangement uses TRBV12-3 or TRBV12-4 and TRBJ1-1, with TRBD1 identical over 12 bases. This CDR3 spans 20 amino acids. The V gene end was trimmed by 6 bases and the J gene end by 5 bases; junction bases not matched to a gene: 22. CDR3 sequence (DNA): TGTGCCAGCAGGCGCCGGGACAGGGGGCTCCGAACCCCTCGGGGAACTGAAGCTTTCTTT. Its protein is CASRRRDRGLRTPRGTEAFF.

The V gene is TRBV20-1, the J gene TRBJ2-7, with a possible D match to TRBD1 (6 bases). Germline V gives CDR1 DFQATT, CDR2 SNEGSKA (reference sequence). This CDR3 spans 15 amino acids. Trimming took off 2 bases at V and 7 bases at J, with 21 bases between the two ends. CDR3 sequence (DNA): TGCAGTGCTAGAACCCACAGGGTTCCCTACAATGAGCAGTACTTC. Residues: CSARTHRVPYNEQYF.

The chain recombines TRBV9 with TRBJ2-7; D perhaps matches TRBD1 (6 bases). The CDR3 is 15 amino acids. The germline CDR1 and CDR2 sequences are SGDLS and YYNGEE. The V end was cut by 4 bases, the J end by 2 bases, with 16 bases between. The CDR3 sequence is CASSPRDTGPYEQYF. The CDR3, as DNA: TGTGCCAGCAGCCCAAGGGACACAGGGCCCTACGAGCAGTACTTC.

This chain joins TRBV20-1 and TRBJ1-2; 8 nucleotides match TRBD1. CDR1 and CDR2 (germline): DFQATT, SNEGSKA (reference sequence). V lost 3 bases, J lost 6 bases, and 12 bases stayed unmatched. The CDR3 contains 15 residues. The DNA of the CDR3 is TGCAGTGCTAGGGCCGGACCGGGACAGGTCGATGGCTACACCTTC. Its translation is CSARAGPGQVDGYTF.

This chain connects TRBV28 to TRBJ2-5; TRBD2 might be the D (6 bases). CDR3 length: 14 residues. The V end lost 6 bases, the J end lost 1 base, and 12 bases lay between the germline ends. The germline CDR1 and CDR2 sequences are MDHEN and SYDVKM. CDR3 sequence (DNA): TGTGCCAGCAGATACGGGACTTTCCAAGAGACCCAGTACTTC. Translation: CASRYGTFQETQYF.

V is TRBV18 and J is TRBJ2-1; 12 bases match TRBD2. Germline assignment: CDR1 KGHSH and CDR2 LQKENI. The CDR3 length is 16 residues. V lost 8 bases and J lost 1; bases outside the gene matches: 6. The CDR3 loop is CASQTSGGPSYNEQFF. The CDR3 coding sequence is TGTGCCAGCCAGACTAGCGGGGGCCCATCCTACAATGAGCAGTTCTTC.

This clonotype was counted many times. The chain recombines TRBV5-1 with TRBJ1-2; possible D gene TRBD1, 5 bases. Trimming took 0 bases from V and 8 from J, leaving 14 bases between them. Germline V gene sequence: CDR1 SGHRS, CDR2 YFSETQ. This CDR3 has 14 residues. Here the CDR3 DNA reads TGCGCCAGCAGCTTGGAGGCAGGGAAGAGCGGCTACACCTTC. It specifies CASSLEAGKSGYTF.

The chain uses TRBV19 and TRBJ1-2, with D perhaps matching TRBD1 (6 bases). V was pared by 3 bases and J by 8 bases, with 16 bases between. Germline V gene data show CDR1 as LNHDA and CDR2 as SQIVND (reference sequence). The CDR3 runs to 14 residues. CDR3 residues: CASSIRGRHQGYTF. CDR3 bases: TGTGCCAGTAGTATCCGGGGGCGCCACCAAGGCTACACCTTC.

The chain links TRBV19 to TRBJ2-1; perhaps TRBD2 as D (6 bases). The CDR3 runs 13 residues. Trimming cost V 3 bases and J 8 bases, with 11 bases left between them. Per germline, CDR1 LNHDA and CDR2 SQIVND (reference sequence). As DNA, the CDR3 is TGTGCCAGTAGTATGGCACTAGCAGATGAGCAGTTCTTC. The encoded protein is CASSMALADEQFF.

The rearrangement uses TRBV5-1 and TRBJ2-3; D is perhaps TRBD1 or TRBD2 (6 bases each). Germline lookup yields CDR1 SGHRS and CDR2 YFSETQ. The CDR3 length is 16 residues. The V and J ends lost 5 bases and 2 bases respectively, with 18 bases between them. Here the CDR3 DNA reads TGCGCCAGCAGACCCTACGGGGGCACCTCCACAGATACGCAGTATTTT. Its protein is CASRPYGGTSTDTQYF.

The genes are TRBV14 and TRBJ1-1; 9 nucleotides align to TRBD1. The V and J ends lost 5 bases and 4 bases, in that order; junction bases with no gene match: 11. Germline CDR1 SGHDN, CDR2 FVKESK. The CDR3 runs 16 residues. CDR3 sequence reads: CASSVRDRVRSTEAFF. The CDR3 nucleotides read TGTGCCAGCAGCGTTAGGGACAGGGTGAGGAGCACTGAAGCTTTCTTT.

CDR3 protein: CSATGGESNQPQHF. Here the CDR3 DNA reads TGCAGCGCCACAGGGGGAGAGAGCAATCAGCCCCAGCATTTT. The chain is built from TRBV29-1 and TRBJ1-5; TRBD1 matches 8 bases. CDR1 and CDR2 (germline): SQVTM, ANQGSEA. J lost 1 base, V lost 7 bases, and 6 bases had no gene match. The CDR3 has 14 residues.

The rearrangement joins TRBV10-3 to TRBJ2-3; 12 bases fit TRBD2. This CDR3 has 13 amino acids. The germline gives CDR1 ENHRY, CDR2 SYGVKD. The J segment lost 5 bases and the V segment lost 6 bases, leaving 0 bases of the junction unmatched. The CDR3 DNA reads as TGTGCCATCAGGGGACTAGCGGGAGATACGCAGTATTTT. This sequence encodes CAIRGLAGDTQYF.

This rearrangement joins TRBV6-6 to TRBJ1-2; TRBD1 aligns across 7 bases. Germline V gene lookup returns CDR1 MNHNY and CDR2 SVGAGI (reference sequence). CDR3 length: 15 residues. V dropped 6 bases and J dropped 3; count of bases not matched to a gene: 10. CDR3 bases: TGTGCCAGCAGCGACAGGGCAGGTTGGGACTATGGCTACACCTTC. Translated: CASSDRAGWDYGYTF.

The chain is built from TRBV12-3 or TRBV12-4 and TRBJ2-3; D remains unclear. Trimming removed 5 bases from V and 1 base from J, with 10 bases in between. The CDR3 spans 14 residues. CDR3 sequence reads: CASSRPMGTDTQYF. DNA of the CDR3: TGTGCCAGCAGTCGTCCCATGGGCACAGATACGCAGTATTTT.

This chain's CDR3 is CASSPQRQATNEKLFF. The CDR3, as DNA: TGTGCCAGCTCACCCCAACGACAGGCAACTAATGAAAAACTGTTTTTT. This rearrangement joins TRBV18 to TRBJ1-4; a weak D match, TRBD1 (6 bases). The germline gives CDR1 KGHSH, CDR2 LQKENI. V dropped 3 bases and J dropped 0 bases, with 11 bases sitting between them. This CDR3 contains 16 residues.

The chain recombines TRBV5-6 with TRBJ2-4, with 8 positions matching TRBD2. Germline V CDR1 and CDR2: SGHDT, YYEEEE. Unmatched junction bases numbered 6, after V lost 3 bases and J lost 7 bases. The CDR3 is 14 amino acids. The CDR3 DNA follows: TGTGCCAGCAGCTCGTCTCGGGGGGGCAACATTCAGTACTTC. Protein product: CASSSSRGGNIQYF.

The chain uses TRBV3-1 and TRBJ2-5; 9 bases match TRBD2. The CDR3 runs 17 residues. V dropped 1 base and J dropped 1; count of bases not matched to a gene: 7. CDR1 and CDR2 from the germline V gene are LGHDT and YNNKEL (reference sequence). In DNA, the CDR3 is TGTGCCAGCAGCCAAGTGCCACCGACTAGCGGCCAAGAGACCCAGTACTTC. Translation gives CASSQVPPTSGQETQYF.

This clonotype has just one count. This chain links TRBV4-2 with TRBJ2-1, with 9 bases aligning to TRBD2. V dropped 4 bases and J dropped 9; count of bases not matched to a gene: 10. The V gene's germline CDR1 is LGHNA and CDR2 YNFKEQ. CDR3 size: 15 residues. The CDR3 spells CASSRRRGGESEQFF. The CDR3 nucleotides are TGTGCCAGCAGCCGAAGGCGGGGGGGCGAGAGTGAGCAGTTCTTC.

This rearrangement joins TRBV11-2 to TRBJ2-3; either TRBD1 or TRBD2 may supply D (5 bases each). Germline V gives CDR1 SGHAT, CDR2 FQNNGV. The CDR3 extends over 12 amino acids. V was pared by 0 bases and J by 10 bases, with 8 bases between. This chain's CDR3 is CASSLDRDAQYF. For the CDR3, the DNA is TGTGCCAGCAGCTTAGACCGGGACGCGCAGTATTTT.

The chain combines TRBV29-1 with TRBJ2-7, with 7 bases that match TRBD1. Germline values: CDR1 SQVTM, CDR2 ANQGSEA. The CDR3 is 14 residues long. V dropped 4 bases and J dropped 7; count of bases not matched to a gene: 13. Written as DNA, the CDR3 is TGCAGCGTTGCCCAGGGGGTGCTCTACAATGAGCAGTACTTC. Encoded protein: CSVAQGVLYNEQYF.

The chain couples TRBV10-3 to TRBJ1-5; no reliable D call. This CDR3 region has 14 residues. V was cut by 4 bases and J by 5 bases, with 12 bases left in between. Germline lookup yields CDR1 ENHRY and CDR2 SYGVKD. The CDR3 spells CAISGGTRDQPQHF. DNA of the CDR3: TGTGCCATCAGTGGGGGTACGCGCGATCAGCCCCAGCATTTT.

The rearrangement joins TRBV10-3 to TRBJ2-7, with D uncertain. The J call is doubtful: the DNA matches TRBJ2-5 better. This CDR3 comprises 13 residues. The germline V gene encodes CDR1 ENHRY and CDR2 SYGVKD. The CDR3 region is CAISERERETQYF. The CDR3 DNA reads TGTGCCATCAGTGAGAGAGAACGCGAGACCCAGTACTTC.

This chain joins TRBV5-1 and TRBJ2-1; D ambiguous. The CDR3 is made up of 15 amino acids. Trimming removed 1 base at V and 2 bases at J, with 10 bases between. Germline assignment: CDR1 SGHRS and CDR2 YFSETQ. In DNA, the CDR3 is TGCGCCAGCAGCTTGACCTCCTGGGCCTACAATGAGCAGTTCTTC. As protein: CASSLTSWAYNEQFF.

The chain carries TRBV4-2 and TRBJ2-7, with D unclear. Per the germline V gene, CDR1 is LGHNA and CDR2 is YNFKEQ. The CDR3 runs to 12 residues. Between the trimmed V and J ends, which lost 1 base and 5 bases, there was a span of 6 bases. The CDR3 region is CASSQASHEQYF. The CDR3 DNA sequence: TGTGCCAGCAGCCAAGCTAGTCACGAGCAGTACTTC.

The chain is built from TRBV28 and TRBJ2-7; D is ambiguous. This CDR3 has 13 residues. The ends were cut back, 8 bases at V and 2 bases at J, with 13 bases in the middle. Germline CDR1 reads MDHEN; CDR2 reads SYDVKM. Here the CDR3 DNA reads TGTGCCAGCGGGCGCCCAGGAGCCTACGAGCAGTACTTC. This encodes CASGRPGAYEQYF.

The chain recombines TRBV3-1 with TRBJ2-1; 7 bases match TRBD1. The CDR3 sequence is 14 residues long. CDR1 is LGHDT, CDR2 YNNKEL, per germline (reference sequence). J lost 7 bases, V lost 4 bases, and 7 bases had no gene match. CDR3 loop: CASSPIQGWNEQFF. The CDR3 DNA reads TGTGCCAGCAGCCCAATACAGGGGTGGAATGAGCAGTTCTTC.

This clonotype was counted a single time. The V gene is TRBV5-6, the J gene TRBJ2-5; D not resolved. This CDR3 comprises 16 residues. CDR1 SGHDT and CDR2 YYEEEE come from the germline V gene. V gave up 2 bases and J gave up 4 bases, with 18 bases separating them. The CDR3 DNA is TGTGCCAGCAGCTTAGGGATATCTCACTTTGGAGAGACCCAGTACTTC. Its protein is CASSLGISHFGETQYF.